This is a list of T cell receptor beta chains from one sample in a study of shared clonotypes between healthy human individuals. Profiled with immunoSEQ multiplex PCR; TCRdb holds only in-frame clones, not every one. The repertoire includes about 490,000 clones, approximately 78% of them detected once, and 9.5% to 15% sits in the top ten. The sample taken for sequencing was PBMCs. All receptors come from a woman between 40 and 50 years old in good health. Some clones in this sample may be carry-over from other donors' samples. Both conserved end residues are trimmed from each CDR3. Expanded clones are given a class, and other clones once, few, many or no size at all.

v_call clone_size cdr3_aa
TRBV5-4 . ASSLDSTDTQY
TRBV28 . ASSPGLAGVETQY
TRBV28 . ASSPRTATNEKLF
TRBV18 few ASSSGADTQY
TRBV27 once ASSRTGAYSGANVLT
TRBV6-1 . ASSGPWSYEQY
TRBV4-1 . ASSQQLAKNIQY
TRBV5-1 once ASSLAPGTGGRGAGEQY
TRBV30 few AWRQGTEKLF
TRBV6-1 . ASSEDLANTGELF
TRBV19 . ASSPRGQGNYGYT
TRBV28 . ASSLGQGGYT
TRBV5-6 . ASSPRTPSGSDTQY
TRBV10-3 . AISEIGGFGETQY
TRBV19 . ASSIREGNTEAF